Listed below are T cell receptor beta chains from one sample, sequenced in a study of cytomegalovirus exposure and HLA in healthy donors. Here immunoSEQ multiplex PCR was the method, and the copy in TCRdb shows in-frame clones only, minus some. The data hold under 150,000 clones, with approximately 85% observed a single time. The sequenced material came from PBMCs. Receptors originate from a woman aged 25 to 39 in good health and CMV-seropositive. Each CDR3 is given without its conserved first and last residue.

13	TRBV5-1	TRBJ2-1	ASSLLGAEYNEQF
12	TRBV13	TRBJ1-2	ASSVNRGPAGYT
13	TRBV5-8	TRBJ1-4	ASKSGLSTNEKLF
13	TRBV6-1	TRBJ2-5	ASSGGGGGEETQY
12	TRBV5-1	TRBJ2-3	ASTPGQGTDTQY
14	TRBV5-1	TRBJ2-2	ASSSRLAPGTGELF
13	TRBV5-1	TRBJ2-5	ASSRREEARETQY
13	TRBV30	TRBJ2-1	AWSKQHSSYNEQF
14	TRBV6-5	TRBJ2-7	ASSLGLAGGPGEQY
12	TRBV28	TRBJ1-1	ASSLSARVTEAF
12	TRBV7-9	TRBJ2-5	ASSLGLALETQY
11	TRBV19	TRBJ1-2	ASKWGPAYGYT
12	TRBV19	TRBJ1-6	ASKETGGGSPLH
13	TRBV7-6	TRBJ1-4	ASSFAAIGDPGLF
12	TRBV2	TRBJ2-5	ASSVLAGRETQY
9	TRBV20-1	TRBJ1-6	SATLGSPLH
12	TRBV28	TRBJ1-2	ASSLPDRSFGYT
17	TRBV7-9	TRBJ2-7	ASSVLPRTALIYSYEQY
11	TRBV7-9	TRBJ1-2	ASSRGAIRGYT
13	TRBV6-5	TRBJ1-5	ASSYSQGAGQPQH
13	TRBV5-1	TRBJ2-7	ASSFDGSQGNEQY
12	TRBV10-3	TRBJ2-7	AISEDVSSYEQY
14	TRBV11-1	TRBJ1-3	ASSPNSGNSGNTIY
14	TRBV29-1	TRBJ2-1	SCLAGVSSSYNEQF
11	TRBV6-6	TRBJ1-1	ASSYDRRVGAF
11	TRBV2	TRBJ1-1	ASSRDRNTEAF
14	TRBV5-6	TRBJ1-2	ASSLAGGGDQYGYT
12	TRBV12-5	TRBJ2-4	AQGALLAKNIQY
12	TRBV27	TRBJ1-2	ASSSKDRVRGYT
14	TRBV6-1	TRBJ2-6	ASSGSGGSGANVLT
12	TRBV5-1	TRBJ1-5	ASSRDSPNQPQH
12	TRBV7-6	TRBJ2-3	ASRFGLHTDTQY
16	TRBV28	TRBJ2-2	ASSFYLLGQGATGELF
10	TRBV6-5	TRBJ1-1	ASSRLRGEAF
15	TRBV5-1	TRBJ2-6	ASSLSGASSGANVLT
12	TRBV28	TRBJ1-4	ASRTGQGWEKLF
12	TRBV5-6	TRBJ1-1	ASSSRGVDTEAF
11	TRBV6-1	TRBJ1-2	ASTADLNRRYT
9	TRBV28	TRBJ1-5	ATHGGTPQH
13	TRBV30	TRBJ2-7	AWSVGTGGAYEQY
11	TRBV7-9	TRBJ2-2	ASSSTATGELF
11	TRBV7-6	TRBJ2-5	ASSSATGETQY
11	TRBV7-2	TRBJ1-1	ASSRTWNTEAF
13	TRBV5-1	TRBJ1-3	ASASSQGSGNTIY
13	TRBV28	TRBJ1-5	ASSFQAYSNQPQH
13	TRBV9	TRBJ2-1	ASSAAGGRYNEQF
13	TRBV5-1	TRBJ1-1	ASRGQDRANTEAF
15	TRBV2	TRBJ1-2	ASLRPGRRLTSYGYT
11	TRBV15	TRBJ2-7	ATSRDRGYEQY
8	TRBV2	TRBJ2-1	ASNGRVKF
13	TRBV6-1	TRBJ1-6	ASSEQGHYNSPLH
12	TRBV7-6	TRBJ1-2	ASSFGTGPYGYT
12	TRBV27	TRBJ2-7	ASSVGLPRDEQY